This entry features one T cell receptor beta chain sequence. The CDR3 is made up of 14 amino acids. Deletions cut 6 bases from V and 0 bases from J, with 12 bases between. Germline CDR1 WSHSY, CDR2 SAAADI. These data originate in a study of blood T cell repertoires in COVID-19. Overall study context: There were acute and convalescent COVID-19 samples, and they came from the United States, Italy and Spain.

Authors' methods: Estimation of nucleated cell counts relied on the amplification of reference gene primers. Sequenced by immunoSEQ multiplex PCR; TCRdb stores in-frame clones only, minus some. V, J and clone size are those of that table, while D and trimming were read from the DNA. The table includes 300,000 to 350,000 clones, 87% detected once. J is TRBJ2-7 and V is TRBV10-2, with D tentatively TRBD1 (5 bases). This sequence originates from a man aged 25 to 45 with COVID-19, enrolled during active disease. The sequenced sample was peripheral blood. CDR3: CASRKGKSSYEQYF. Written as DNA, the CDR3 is TGCGCCAGCAGGAAGGGGAAGAGCTCCTACGAGCAGTACTTC.